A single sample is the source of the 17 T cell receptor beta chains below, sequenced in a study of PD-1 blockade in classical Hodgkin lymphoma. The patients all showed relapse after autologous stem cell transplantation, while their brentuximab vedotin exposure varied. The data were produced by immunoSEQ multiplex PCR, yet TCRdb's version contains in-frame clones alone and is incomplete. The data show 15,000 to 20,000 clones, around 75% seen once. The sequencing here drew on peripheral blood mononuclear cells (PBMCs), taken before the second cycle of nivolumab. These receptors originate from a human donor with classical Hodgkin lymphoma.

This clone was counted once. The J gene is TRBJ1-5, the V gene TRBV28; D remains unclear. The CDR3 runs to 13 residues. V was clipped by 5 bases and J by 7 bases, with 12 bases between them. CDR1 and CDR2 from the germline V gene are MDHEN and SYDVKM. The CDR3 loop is CASSPNWRQPQHF. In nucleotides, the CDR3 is TGTGCCAGCAGTCCGAACTGGCGGCAGCCCCAGCATTTT.

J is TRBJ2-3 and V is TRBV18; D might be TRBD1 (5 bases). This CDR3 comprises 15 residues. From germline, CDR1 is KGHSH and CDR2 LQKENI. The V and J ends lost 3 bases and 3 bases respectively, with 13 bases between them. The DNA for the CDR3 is TGTGCCAGCTCACCCGGCAGGGTGGGTACAGATACGCAGTATTTT. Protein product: CASSPGRVGTDTQYF.

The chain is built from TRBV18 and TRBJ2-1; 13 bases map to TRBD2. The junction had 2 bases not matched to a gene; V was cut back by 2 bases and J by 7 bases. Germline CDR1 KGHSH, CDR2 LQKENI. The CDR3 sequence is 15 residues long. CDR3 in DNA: TGTGCCAGCTCACCAGGGACTAGCGGGATAAATGAGCAGTTCTTC. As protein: CASSPGTSGINEQFF. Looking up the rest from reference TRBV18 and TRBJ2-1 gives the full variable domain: NAGVMQNPRHLVRRRGQEARLRCSPMKGHSHVYWYRQLPEEGLKFMVYLQKENIIDESGMPKERFSAEFPKEGPSILRIQQVVRGDSAAYFCASSPGTSGINEQFFGPGTRLTVL.

Here the CDR3 reads CASSRSSQDRVYGAFF. In DNA form, the CDR3 reads TGTGCCAGTAGTAGATCGTCCCAAGACAGGGTGTATGGAGCTTTCTTT. The J gene is TRBJ1-1, the V gene TRBV19; 7 nucleotides agree with TRBD1. The germline CDR1 and CDR2 sequences are LNHDA and SQIVND (reference sequence). The trim removed 4 bases at V and 10 bases at J, leaving 18 bases unmatched. This CDR3 has 16 residues.

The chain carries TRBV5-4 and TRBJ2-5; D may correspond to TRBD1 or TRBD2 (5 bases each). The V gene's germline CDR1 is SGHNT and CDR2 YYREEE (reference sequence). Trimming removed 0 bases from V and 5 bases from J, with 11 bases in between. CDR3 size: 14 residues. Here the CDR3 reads CASSLEGTRETQYF. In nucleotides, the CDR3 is TGTGCCAGCAGCTTGGAAGGGACGAGGGAGACCCAGTACTTC.

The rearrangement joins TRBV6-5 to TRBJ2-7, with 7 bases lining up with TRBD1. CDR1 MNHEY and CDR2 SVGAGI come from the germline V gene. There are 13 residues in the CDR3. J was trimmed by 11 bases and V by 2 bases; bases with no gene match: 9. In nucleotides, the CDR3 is TGTGCCAGCAGTTACCGCAGCAGAGACAGGGAGTACTTC. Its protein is CASSYRSRDREYF.

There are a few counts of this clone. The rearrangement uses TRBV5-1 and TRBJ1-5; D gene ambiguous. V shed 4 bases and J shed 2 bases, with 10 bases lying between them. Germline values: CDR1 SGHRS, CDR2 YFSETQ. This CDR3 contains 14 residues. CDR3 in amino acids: CASSPDSRNQPQHF. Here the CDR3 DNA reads TGCGCCAGCAGCCCTGACTCCCGCAATCAGCCCCAGCATTTT.

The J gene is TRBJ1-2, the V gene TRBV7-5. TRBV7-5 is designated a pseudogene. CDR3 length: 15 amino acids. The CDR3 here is CVRSLDRLGGYGYTF. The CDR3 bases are TGTGTCAGAAGCTTAGACAGGCTGGGAGGCTATGGCTACACCTTC.

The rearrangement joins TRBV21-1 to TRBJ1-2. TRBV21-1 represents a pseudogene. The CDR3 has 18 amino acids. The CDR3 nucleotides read TGTGCCAGCAGCAAAGGGAGGCAGGCGGCCAGGGTTGGATGTGGCTACACCTTC. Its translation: CASSKGRQAARVGCGYTF.

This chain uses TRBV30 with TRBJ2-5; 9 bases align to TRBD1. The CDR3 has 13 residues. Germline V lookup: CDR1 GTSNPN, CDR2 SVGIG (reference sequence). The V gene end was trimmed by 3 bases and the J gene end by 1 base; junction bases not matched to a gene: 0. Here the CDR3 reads CAWRTGGQETQYF. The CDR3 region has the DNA TGTGCCTGGAGGACAGGGGGCCAAGAGACCCAGTACTTC.

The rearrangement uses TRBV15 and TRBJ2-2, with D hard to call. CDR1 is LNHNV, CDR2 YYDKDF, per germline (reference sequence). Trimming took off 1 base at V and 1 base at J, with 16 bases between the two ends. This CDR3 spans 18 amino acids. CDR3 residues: CATSRAKRAERNTGELFF. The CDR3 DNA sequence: TGTGCCACCAGCAGAGCCAAACGGGCGGAGCGGAACACCGGGGAGCTGTTTTTT.

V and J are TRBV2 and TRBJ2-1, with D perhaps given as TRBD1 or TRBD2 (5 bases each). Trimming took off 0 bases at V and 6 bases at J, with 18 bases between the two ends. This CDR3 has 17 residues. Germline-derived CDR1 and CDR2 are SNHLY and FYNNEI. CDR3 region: CASSEAPGLRGGNEQFF. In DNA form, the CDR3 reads TGTGCCAGCAGTGAAGCTCCGGGGCTCCGAGGAGGCAATGAGCAGTTCTTC.

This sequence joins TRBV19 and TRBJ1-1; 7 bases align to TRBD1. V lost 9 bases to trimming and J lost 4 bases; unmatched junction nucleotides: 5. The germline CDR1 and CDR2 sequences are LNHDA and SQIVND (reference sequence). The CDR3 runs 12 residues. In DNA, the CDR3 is TGTGCCAGCCACCGACAGGGCACTGAAGCTTTCTTT. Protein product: CASHRQGTEAFF.

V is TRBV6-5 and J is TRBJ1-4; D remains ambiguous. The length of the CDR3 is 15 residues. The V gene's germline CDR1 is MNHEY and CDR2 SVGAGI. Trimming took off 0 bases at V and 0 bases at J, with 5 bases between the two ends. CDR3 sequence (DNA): TGTGCCAGCAGTTACTCGCGGGCAACTAATGAAAAACTGTTTTTT. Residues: CASSYSRATNEKLFF.

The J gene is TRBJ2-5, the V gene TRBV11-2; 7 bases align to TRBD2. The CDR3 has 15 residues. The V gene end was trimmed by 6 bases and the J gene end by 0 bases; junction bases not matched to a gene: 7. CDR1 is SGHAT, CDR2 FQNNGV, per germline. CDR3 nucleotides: TGTGCCAGCAGTAATAGCGGGTTGGACCAAGAGACCCAGTACTTC. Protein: CASSNSGLDQETQYF. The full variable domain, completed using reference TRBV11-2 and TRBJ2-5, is EAGVAQSPRYKIIEKRQSVAFWCNPISGHATLYWYQQILGQGPKLLIQFQNNGVVDDSQLPKDRFSAERLKGVDSTLKIQPAKLEDSAVYLCASSNSGLDQETQYFGPGTRLLVL.

The CDR3: CASSSPSTGDGLKEQYF. The CDR3 DNA sequence: TGTGCCAGCAGCTCTCCATCTACCGGAGATGGGCTGAAGGAGCAGTACTTC. This chain joins TRBV7-6 and TRBJ2-7; D ambiguous. CDR3 size: 17 residues. From germline, CDR1 is SGHVS and CDR2 FNYEAQ. Trimming removed 4 bases from V and 7 bases from J, with 26 bases in between.

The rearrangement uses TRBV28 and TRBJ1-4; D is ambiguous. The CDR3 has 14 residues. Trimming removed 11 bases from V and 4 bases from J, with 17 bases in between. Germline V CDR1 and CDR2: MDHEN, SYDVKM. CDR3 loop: CAVGGQTINEKLFF. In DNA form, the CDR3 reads TGTGCCGTTGGAGGGCAGACTATTAATGAAAAACTGTTTTTT.